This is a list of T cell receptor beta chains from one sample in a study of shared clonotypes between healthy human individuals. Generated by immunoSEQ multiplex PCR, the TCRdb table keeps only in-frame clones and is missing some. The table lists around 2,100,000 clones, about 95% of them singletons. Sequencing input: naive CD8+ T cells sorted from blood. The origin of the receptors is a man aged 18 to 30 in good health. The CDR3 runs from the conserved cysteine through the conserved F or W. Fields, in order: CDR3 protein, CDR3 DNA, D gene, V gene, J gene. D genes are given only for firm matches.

CDR3 protein: CASSYGVNTGELFF
CDR3 DNA: TGTGCCAGCAGTTATGGGGTGAACACCGGGGAGCTGTTTTTT
D gene: NA
V gene: TRBV6-5
J gene: TRBJ2-2

CDR3 protein: CASSQAGDTQYF
CDR3 DNA: TGCGCCAGCAGCCAAGCGGGGGATACGCAGTATTTT
D gene: NA
V gene: TRBV4-1
J gene: TRBJ2-3

CDR3 protein: CASSESGTGSEQYF
CDR3 DNA: TGTGCCAGCAGTGAATCAGGGACAGGGTCCGAGCAGTACTTC
D gene: TRBD1
V gene: TRBV6-1
J gene: TRBJ2-7

CDR3 protein: CASSWRRDRPTDTQYF
CDR3 DNA: TGTGCCAGCAGCTGGCGCCGGGACAGACCCACAGATACGCAGTATTTT
D gene: TRBD1
V gene: TRBV11-2
J gene: TRBJ2-3

CDR3 protein: CASSLYRLANQPQHF
CDR3 DNA: TGTGCCAGCAGTTTATACAGGCTTGCTAATCAGCCCCAGCATTTT
D gene: NA
V gene: TRBV28
J gene: TRBJ1-5

CDR3 protein: CASSLPPGLAGGTHNEQFF
CDR3 DNA: TGTGCCAGCAGCCTACCCCCGGGACTAGCGGGAGGAACCCACAATGAGCAGTTCTTC
D gene: TRBD2
V gene: TRBV7-9
J gene: TRBJ2-1

CDR3 protein: CASSQDLVANEQFF
CDR3 DNA: TGCGCCAGCAGCCAAGATCTGGTAGCCAATGAGCAGTTCTTC
D gene: NA
V gene: TRBV4-3
J gene: TRBJ2-1

CDR3 protein: CAWSAGGANTGELFF
CDR3 DNA: TGTGCCTGGAGTGCAGGGGGAGCGAACACCGGGGAGCTGTTTTTT
D gene: TRBD1
V gene: TRBV30
J gene: TRBJ2-2

CDR3 protein: CASSPAKSPQETQYF
CDR3 DNA: TGTGCCAGCAGCCCCGCTAAGTCACCTCAAGAGACCCAGTACTTC
D gene: NA
V gene: TRBV13
J gene: TRBJ2-5

CDR3 protein: CASSLRTSVSYEQYF
CDR3 DNA: TGTGCCAGCAGTTTACGGACTAGCGTTTCCTACGAGCAGTACTTC
D gene: TRBD2
V gene: TRBV27
J gene: TRBJ2-7